This T cell receptor (beta chain) was captured by sequencing in a study of CD8+ T cells in alopecia areata. A remark on this clone: Its target is unknown.

Extraction of RNA preceded its reverse transcription into cDNA, which served as the sequencing template. TCRdb's copy holds only in-frame clones and misses some; the assay was immunoSEQ multiplex PCR. The sample shows 140,000 to 150,000 clones, nearly 55% of them seen only once. Germline V lookup: CDR1 SQVTM, CDR2 ANQGSEA. CDR3 length: 11 amino acids. V lost 8 bases, J lost 8 bases, and 10 bases lay in between. Treatment defined: oral pan-JAK inhibitor, 5-10 mg twice daily. Lesional scalp punch biopsies and peripheral blood came from alopecia areata patients. Study-wide results and limits: Against the mouse data, patients shared TCRs less clearly, possibly for HLA reasons.

The material sequenced was CD8+ T cells sorted from blood, taken at week 4, from a patient treated with tofacitinib. The TCR originated in a human donor with alopecia areata. V and J are TRBV29-1 and TRBJ1-6; D remains ambiguous. Here the CDR3 reads CSLEADSPLHF. CDR3 DNA: TGCAGCCTCGAGGCTGATTCACCCCTCCACTTT.